This T cell receptor beta chain was obtained from a study of blood T cell repertoires in COVID-19. Looking at the study overall: The United States, Italy and Spain were the sources of the acute and convalescent COVID-19 samples. PBMCs, B-cell-depleted T cells, or T cells provided the cDNA or gDNA that made up the material.

Produced via immunoSEQ multiplex PCR; TCRdb's table is partial and in-frame only. The repertoire consists of under 200,000 clones, with 83% occurring once and the leading ten covering less than 2%. V lost 5 bases, J lost 4 bases, and 5 bases stayed unmatched. Per germline, CDR1 MGHDK and CDR2 SYGVNS. This CDR3 is 14 amino acids long. The rearrangement joins TRBV25-1 to TRBJ2-3; 8 bases match TRBD2. Specimen: peripheral blood. This TCR was sampled from a human donor in a cohort sampled during active COVID-19. This CDR3 reads CASSYRGGADTQYF. DNA for the CDR3: TGTGCCAGCAGTTATCGGGGGGGCGCAGATACGCAGTATTTT.